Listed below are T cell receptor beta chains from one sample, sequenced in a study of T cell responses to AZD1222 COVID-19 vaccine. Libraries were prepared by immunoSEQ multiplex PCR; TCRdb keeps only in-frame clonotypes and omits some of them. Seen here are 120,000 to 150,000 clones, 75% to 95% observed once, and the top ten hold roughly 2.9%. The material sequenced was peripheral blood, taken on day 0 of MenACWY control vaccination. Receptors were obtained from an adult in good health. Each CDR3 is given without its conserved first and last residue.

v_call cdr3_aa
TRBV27 ASSLRDRSSYGYT
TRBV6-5 ASSSWTGASPEAF
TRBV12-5 ASGLVRRTSTSTDTQY
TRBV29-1 SVPTRHISSSGYT
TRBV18 ASSPPGQINEKLF
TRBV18 ASSSRQYNEQF
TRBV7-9 ASSSRGLAGPDTQY
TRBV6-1 ASSEAPRQGPNEKLF
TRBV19 ASSIGGGVGQPQH
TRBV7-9 ASSSYRDGGYT
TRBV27 ASSLSGDSTHQPQH
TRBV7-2 ASSLEVRGGYT
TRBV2 ASNSGRAVNTQY
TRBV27 ASNTRWREEGRNPYNEQF
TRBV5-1 ASSSLAGDTYEQY
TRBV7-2 ASSFSRGSPYEQY
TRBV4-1 ASSHRDREKGGYT
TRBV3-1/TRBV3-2 ASSQEGGTPRAF
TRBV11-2 ASSLDEGSGFYEQY
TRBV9 ASSVTGKGNTEAF
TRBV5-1 ASSLTTGSDEQY
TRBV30 AWSYSSPLH
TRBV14 ASSQAREGAYGYT
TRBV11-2 ASSVVVSTNEKLF
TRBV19 ASTAHPAHNEQF
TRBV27 ASSPYRGHQPQH
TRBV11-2 ASSFPGTSGTTDTQY
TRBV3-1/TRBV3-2 ASSRTTGNYGYT
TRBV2 ASSEGVVGELF
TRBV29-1 SVEAPGTGSFRDTEAF
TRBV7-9 ASSSNRDYVGYEQY
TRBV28 ASSSLGSGRVHNEQF
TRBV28 ASSLGGTSYNEQF
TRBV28 ASSVAQGARFFT
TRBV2 ASIRDRGNSPLH
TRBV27 ASSPGSNQPQH
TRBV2 ASRMGQSGNTIY
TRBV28 ASSPLTGSYGYT
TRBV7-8 ASSLVSNYGYT
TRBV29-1 SVEVHPNQPQH
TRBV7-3 ASSLGASADTQY
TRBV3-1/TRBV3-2 ASSQGTERNGYT
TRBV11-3 ASSFGKGSTDTQY
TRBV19 ASSPRQGTSGNTIY
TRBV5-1 ASSLGQNYGYT